This entry concerns a single T cell receptor beta chain. cDNA came from roughly 0.5 to 1 ug RNA primed by random hexamers. It was immunoSEQ multiplex PCR that amplified TCR beta CDR3 across 54 Vbeta and 13 Jbeta. A single record per CDR3 protein comes from TCRdb applying MiXCR to the immunoSEQ multiplex PCR reads. Of some 120,000 distinct CDR3 sequences detected, around 94% appear once; the ten largest clones hold approximately 0.12%. J gave up 4 bases and V 3 bases, and 7 bases lay outside the gene matches. The CDR3 loop spans 15 amino acids. TCR beta sequencing was performed on blood CD8+ and CD4+ T cells. While CD8+ and CD4+ T cells were isolated negatively, TEMRA cells were enriched by FACS. The sample comes from a study of CD8 T cells in Susac syndrome.

The TCR sequence derives from a human donor with multiple sclerosis. The rearrangement links TRBV12-3 or TRBV12-4 to TRBJ2-7, with 9 bases aligning to TRBD1. The sample taken for sequencing was CD4+ T cells from PBMCs. Here the CDR3 reads CASSLQDRGRYEQYF. The CDR3 coding sequence is TGTGCCAGCAGTTTGCAGGACAGGGGTAGGTACGAGCAGTACTTC.